These 20 T cell receptor beta chains originate from one sample sequenced in a study of blood T cell repertoires in COVID-19. Repertoires were generated with immunoSEQ multiplex PCR, while TCRdb's copy carries only in-frame clones and drops some. This table holds around 260,000 clones, about 87% found once. Sequenced sample: peripheral blood. The receptors were sampled from a man in his sixties who had recovered from COVID-19.

This clone was observed once. This chain connects TRBV2 to TRBJ1-2; tentative D call: TRBD1 (5 bases). Germline values: CDR1 SNHLY, CDR2 FYNNEI. The CDR3 sequence is 11 residues long. Trimming removed 6 bases at V and 5 bases at J, with 7 bases between. CDR3 sequence (DNA): TGTGCCAGCAGGCAGGGATATGGCTACACCTTC. This sequence encodes CASRQGYGYTF. Full variable domain (remainder filled in from reference TRBV2 and TRBJ1-2): EPEVTQTPSHQVTQMGQEVILRCVPISNHLYFYWYRQILGQKVEFLVSFYNNEISEKSEIFDDQFSVERPDGSNFTLKIRSTKLEDSAMYFCASRQGYGYTFGSGTRLTVV.

V usage is TRBV20-1 and J usage is TRBJ1-2; D not certain. V lost 6 bases and J lost 6, with 11 bases in between. CDR3 size: 11 residues. CDR1 DFQATT and CDR2 SNEGSKA come from the germline V gene (reference sequence). The CDR3 coding sequence is TGCAGTGCCCTCCCCCCGGATGGCTACACCTTC. It is translated as CSALPPDGYTF.

The chain has TRBV7-6 and TRBJ2-7; 7 positions agree with TRBD1. The CDR3 length is 17 residues. Germline V gene sequence: CDR1 SGHVS, CDR2 FNYEAQ. V was pared by 2 bases and J by 3 bases, with 13 bases of the junction left unmatched. The CDR3 DNA follows: TGTGCCAGCAGCTTACCCCCGGTACCGACAGGGATCTACGAGCAGTACTTC. Residues: CASSLPPVPTGIYEQYF.

The V and J genes are TRBV7-2 and TRBJ2-1, with a weak D call TRBD2 (6 bases). V was trimmed by 2 bases and J by 2 bases, leaving 22 bases between them. The CDR3 length is 19 residues. Per the germline V gene, CDR1 is SGHTA and CDR2 is FQGNSA. This CDR3 is CASSLRGGVGLRAYNEQFF. DNA of the CDR3: TGTGCCAGCAGCTTACGGGGCGGGGTGGGATTAAGGGCCTACAATGAGCAGTTCTTC.

This chain links TRBV7-6 with TRBJ1-1; D may be TRBD1 (5 bases). The CDR3 is 16 residues long. The V gene's germline CDR1 is SGHVS and CDR2 FNYEAQ. The germline V and J ends were trimmed by 0 bases and 4 bases, with 15 bases remaining between them. The CDR3 DNA is TGTGCCAGCAGCTTAGCGCAAGGGGCTCGAGGCACTGAAGCTTTCTTT. Amino acid sequence: CASSLAQGARGTEAFF.

This chain links TRBV2 with TRBJ2-2; tentatively, D is TRBD1 (6 bases). There are 17 residues in the CDR3. Germline CDR1 SNHLY, CDR2 FYNNEI. Trimming shortened V by 8 bases and J by 6 bases, and 25 bases separated the two germline ends. CDR3 nucleotide sequence: TGTGCCAGCGGGGGATCAAGGCGCACTCAGGGGCCCGGGGAGCTGTTTTTT. It yields the protein CASGGSRRTQGPGELFF.

This chain connects TRBV9 to TRBJ2-7; TRBD1 aligns across 12 bases. V lost 4 bases, J lost 3 bases, and 5 bases stayed unmatched. Germline CDR1 SGDLS, CDR2 YYNGEE. The CDR3 has 15 residues. The CDR3 DNA follows: TGTGCCAGCAGCCTCGGGACAGGGGGCTTCTACGAGCAGTACTTC. Its translation: CASSLGTGGFYEQYF.

The chain carries TRBV14 and TRBJ2-1, with 9 bases lining up with TRBD2. This CDR3 is built from 15 residues. V shed 3 bases, J shed 8 bases, and the junction held 8 bases outside the gene matches. CDR1 and CDR2 (germline): SGHDN, FVKESK. The CDR3 reads CASSHGGRGGYEQFF. The CDR3 nucleotides read TGTGCCAGCAGCCACGGGGGGCGGGGGGGCTATGAGCAGTTCTTC.

The chain joins TRBV5-4 to TRBJ1-4, with TRBD1 identical over 9 bases. This CDR3 spans 18 amino acids. V lost 4 bases and J lost 2; bases outside the gene matches: 12. Per germline, CDR1 SGHNT and CDR2 YYREEE (reference sequence). CDR3 bases: TGTGCCAGCAGCAGGGGACAGGGTCGGGGGGCGACTAATGAAAAACTGTTTTTT. Residues: CASSRGQGRGATNEKLFF. The complete variable domain, with remaining parts taken from reference TRBV5-4 and TRBJ1-4, reads ETGVTQSPTHLIKTRGQQVTLRCSSQSGHNTVSWYQQALGQGPQFIFQYYREEENGRGNFPPRFSGLQFPNYSSELNVNALELDDSALYLCASSRGQGRGATNEKLFFGSGTQLSVL.

V gene TRBV3-1 (or the pseudogene TRBV3-2) combines with J gene TRBJ2-7; D ambiguous. CDR3 length: 14 amino acids. CDR1 is LGHDT, CDR2 YNNKEL, per germline (reference sequence). V lost 2 bases and J 4 bases, leaving 12 bases between the germline ends. The CDR3 loop is CASSQLPGEYEQYF. CDR3 bases: TGTGCCAGCAGCCAACTTCCTGGTGAGTACGAGCAGTACTTC.

This chain links TRBV5-1 with TRBJ2-4, with 8 positions matching TRBD1. Germline V gene data show CDR1 as SGHRS and CDR2 as YFSETQ. The CDR3 covers 16 residues. With 4 bases clipped from V and 0 bases from J, the junction kept 6 bases outside the gene matches. The CDR3, as DNA: TGCGCCAGCAGCCCAGGACAGGGAGTAGCCAAAAACATTCAGTACTTC. Encoded protein: CASSPGQGVAKNIQYF.

The sample holds a few counts of this clone. This chain connects TRBV18 to TRBJ1-3, with D possibly being TRBD1 (6 bases). V was pared by 3 bases and J by 1 base, with 13 bases between. This CDR3 is built from 16 residues. Germline CDR1 is KGHSH and CDR2 is LQKENI. The CDR3 nucleotides read TGTGCCAGCTCACCGGTAGGGGGGGCGTCTGGAAACACCATATATTTT. Translated: CASSPVGGASGNTIYF.

This clone has only a few counts. This sequence joins TRBV7-3 and TRBJ1-1; D is possibly TRBD1 (5 bases). This CDR3 comprises 13 residues. The V gene lost 6 bases and the J gene lost 1 base, with 9 bases spanning the gap. The V gene's germline CDR1 is SGHTA and CDR2 FQGTGA. The CDR3 reads CASSRGPNTEAFF. Here the CDR3 DNA reads TGTGCCAGCAGTAGGGGCCCGAACACTGAAGCTTTCTTT.

The chain carries TRBV9 and TRBJ2-2, with D perhaps matching TRBD1 (5 bases). There are 14 residues in the CDR3. Germline V lookup: CDR1 SGDLS, CDR2 YYNGEE. V was shortened by 0 bases and J by 5 bases, with 8 bases between the two germline ends. The CDR3: CASSVVGDTGELFF. The CDR3 region has the DNA TGTGCCAGCAGCGTAGTAGGGGATACCGGGGAGCTGTTTTTT.

The chain couples TRBV30 to TRBJ1-1, with TRBD1 identical over 7 bases. This CDR3 comprises 13 residues. V dropped 4 bases and J dropped 7; count of bases not matched to a gene: 9. Germline assignment: CDR1 GTSNPN and CDR2 SVGIG (reference sequence). Written as DNA, the CDR3 is TGTGCCTGGACGATCAGGGGGTATGGTGAAGCTTTCTTT. Protein sequence: CAWTIRGYGEAFF.

The chain is built from TRBV11-3 and TRBJ2-7, with 8 bases matching TRBD1. This CDR3 is built from 15 residues. The V and J ends lost 5 bases and 0 bases, in that order; junction bases with no gene match: 6. Per the germline V gene, CDR1 is SGHNT and CDR2 is YENEEA. The CDR3, as DNA: TGTGCCAGCAGCGTCCGGACAGGGAGCTCCTACGAGCAGTACTTC. Residues: CASSVRTGSSYEQYF. The variable domain in full, completed from reference TRBV11-3 and TRBJ2-7, reads EAGVVQSPRYKIIEKKQPVAFWCNPISGHNTLYWYLQNLGQGPELLIRYENEEAVDDSQLPKDRFSAERLKGVDSTLKIQPAELGDSAVYLCASSVRTGSSYEQYFGPGTRLTVT.

The CDR3 loop is CASSLGPALGDTEAFF. Here the CDR3 DNA reads TGTGCCAGCAGCTTAGGGCCGGCCCTCGGGGACACTGAAGCTTTCTTT. This chain links TRBV7-3 with TRBJ1-1; no clear D. The germline CDR1 and CDR2 sequences are SGHTA and FQGTGA. V dropped 2 bases and J dropped 3 bases, with 16 bases sitting between them. This CDR3 is 16 amino acids long.

This clone was counted a single time. This chain uses TRBV5-1 with TRBJ2-7, with 9 bases fitting TRBD1. The CDR3 runs to 15 residues. With V trimmed by 4 bases and J by 6 bases, 11 bases remained unmatched. The germline V gene has CDR1 SGHRS and CDR2 YFSETQ. This CDR3 is CASSQGGQGSTEQYF. The CDR3 coding sequence is TGCGCCAGCAGCCAGGGGGGACAGGGAAGCACCGAGCAGTACTTC.

This clone was picked up a small number of times. V usage is TRBV12-5 and J usage is TRBJ1-4; 8 positions agree with TRBD1. Germline trimming cut 5 bases from V and 5 bases from J; bases unmatched to any gene: 7. The CDR3 loop spans 15 amino acids. From germline, CDR1 is LGHNT and CDR2 FRNRAP. CDR3 loop: CASGPSDRVNEKLFF. CDR3 DNA: TGTGCTAGTGGTCCCTCGGACAGGGTAAATGAAAAACTGTTTTTT. Using reference TRBV12-5 and TRBJ1-4 for the parts outside the CDR3, the full variable domain is DARVTQTPRHKVTEMGQEVTMRCQPILGHNTVFWYRQTMMQGLELLAYFRNRAPLDDSGMPKDRFSAEMPDATLATLKIQPSEPRDSAVYFCASGPSDRVNEKLFFGSGTQLSVL.

This clone was seen more than once but under ten times. This chain connects TRBV18 to TRBJ1-4, with 7 positions matching TRBD1. Germline V lookup: CDR1 KGHSH, CDR2 LQKENI. The CDR3 spans 14 residues. The V segment lost 4 bases and the J segment 5 bases; nucleotides outside the gene matches: 4. The CDR3 region has the DNA TGTGCCAGCTCACAAGGGGGCCAAAATGAAAAACTGTTTTTT. It codes for CASSQGGQNEKLFF.